These 8 T cell receptor beta chains were all obtained from the same sample, sequenced in a study of shared clonotypes between healthy human individuals (TCRdb year 2020). CD8 naive samples were obtained by positive selection for CCR7 among CD45RO-negative cells, yielding a CD45RA+CCR7+ population from which TemRA cells were excluded. The library was prepared using the immunoSEQ multiplex PCR assay. TCRdb carries this immuneACCESS record with in-frame sequences only. Its versions omit some clonotypes, under half of them owing to an unresolved V gene in the studies checked, with the rest unexplained. The sample records some 2 million clones, about 95% of which are singletons. The ten largest clones add up to around 1% of the sample. The sequencing sample was made of naive CD8+ T cells sorted from blood. The sample's cell subset or site label, in plain terms: CD45RA+CCR7+. These receptors originate from a man aged 18 to 29 in good health.

The chain joins TRBV6-6 to TRBJ2-2, with D uncertain. The CDR3 covers 13 residues. V gave up 2 bases and J gave up 3 bases, with 4 bases separating them. Looked up from germline, CDR1 is MNHNY and CDR2 is SVGAGI (reference sequence). This CDR3 reads CASSYGDTGELFF. The CDR3 DNA is TGTGCCAGCAGTTACGGAGACACCGGGGAGCTGTTTTTT.

The chain uses TRBV5-8 and TRBJ2-7; D unclear. Germline V gives CDR1 SGHTS, CDR2 YDEGEE. The CDR3 contains 12 residues. V dropped 1 base and J dropped 5 bases, with 7 bases sitting between them. This chain's CDR3 is CASSLSSNEQYF. The CDR3 DNA reads TGTGCCAGCAGCTTGAGTAGTAACGAGCAGTACTTC.

This chain joins TRBV21-1 and TRBJ2-2. TRBV21-1 is tagged as a pseudogene. This CDR3 is built from 16 residues. The CDR3 region is CASSKPGPPYTGELFF. CDR3 bases: TGTGCCAGCAGCAAGCCGGGACCACCTTACACCGGGGAGCTGTTTTTT.

The genes are TRBV5-1 and TRBJ2-7; TRBD2 matches 10 bases. The junction had 4 bases not matched to a gene; V was cut back by 2 bases and J by 2 bases. Germline values: CDR1 SGHRS, CDR2 YFSETQ. The CDR3 extends over 15 amino acids. CDR3 sequence (DNA): TGCGCCAGCAGCTTTACCAGCGGGAGGGCCTACGAGCAGTACTTC. Translation gives CASSFTSGRAYEQYF.

V is TRBV28 and J is TRBJ2-2; a possible D gene is TRBD1 (5 bases). The germline V and J ends were trimmed by 5 bases and 6 bases, with 16 bases remaining between them. Germline V gene lookup returns CDR1 MDHEN and CDR2 SYDVKM. This CDR3 contains 15 residues. CDR3 amino acids: CASSQLQDYAGELFF. As DNA, the CDR3 is TGTGCCAGCAGTCAACTACAGGATTATGCCGGGGAGCTGTTTTTT.

This clone was observed once. The chain is built from TRBV28 and TRBJ2-1, with TRBD1 identical over 9 bases. CDR3 length: 14 residues. Germline-derived CDR1 and CDR2 are MDHEN and SYDVKM. Trimming removed 5 bases from V and 6 bases from J; junction bases left unmatched: 5. CDR3 DNA sequence: TGTGCCAGCAGTCCCCGGACAGGGGCCAATGAGCAGTTCTTC. Translating gives CASSPRTGANEQFF.

The count of this clone is one. The chain links TRBV2 to TRBJ1-2; possibly TRBD1 for D (5 bases). Germline V lookup: CDR1 SNHLY, CDR2 FYNNEI. CDR3 size: 14 residues. V dropped 5 bases and J dropped 1 base, with 11 bases sitting between them. The CDR3 DNA reads TGTGCCAGCAGTCACAGAGACAGTAACTATGGCTACACCTTC. Its translation: CASSHRDSNYGYTF.

The chain joins TRBV27 to TRBJ1-5, with D perhaps TRBD1 (5 bases). Trimming removed 6 bases from V and 1 base from J, with 13 bases in between. Germline-derived CDR1 and CDR2 are MNHEY and SMNVEV (reference sequence). The CDR3 contains 15 residues. The CDR3 DNA reads as TGTGCCAGCAGCCCAGAGGGGTGGAGCAATCAGCCCCAGCATTTT. It codes for CASSPEGWSNQPQHF.